This T cell receptor (beta chain) was observed in a study of response to subunit inactivated influenza vaccine. This clonotype was seen only a few times. Its antigen remains unidentified. In TCRdb, the RT-PCR reads were re-called with MiXCR into one record per CDR3 protein. This sample carries hundreds of thousands of distinct CDR3 sequences, 14% of them seen once, and the ten largest clones take approximately 7.6%. Study findings and constraints: Each seasonal flu vaccination may recruit only limited new T cells, authors suggested.

Trimming left V 2 bases short and J 4 bases short, with 12 bases between. CDR3 length equals 14 residues. CDR1 and CDR2 (germline): SGHRS, YFSETQ. This clonotype originated in a middle-aged man who received an inactivated influenza vaccine. This chain connects TRBV5-1 to TRBJ1-1; D may be TRBD1 (6 bases). This sample comprised PBMCs from blood, obtained 14 to 15 days before vaccination. The CDR3 nucleotides are TGCGCCAGCAGCTTACAGGGCCAGGGCACTGAAGCTTTCTTT. Its protein product is CASSLQGQGTEAFF.